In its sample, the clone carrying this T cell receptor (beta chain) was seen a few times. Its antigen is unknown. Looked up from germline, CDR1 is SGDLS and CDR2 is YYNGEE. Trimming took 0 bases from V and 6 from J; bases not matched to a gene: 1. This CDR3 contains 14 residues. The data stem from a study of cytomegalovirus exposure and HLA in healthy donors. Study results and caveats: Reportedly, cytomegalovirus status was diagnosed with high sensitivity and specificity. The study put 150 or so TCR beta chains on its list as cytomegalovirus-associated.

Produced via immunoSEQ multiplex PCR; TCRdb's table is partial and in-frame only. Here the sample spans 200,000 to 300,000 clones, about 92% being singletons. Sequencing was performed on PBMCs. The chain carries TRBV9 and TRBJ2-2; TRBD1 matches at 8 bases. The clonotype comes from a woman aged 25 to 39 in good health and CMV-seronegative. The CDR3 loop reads CASSVEQGAGELFF. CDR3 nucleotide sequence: TGTGCCAGCAGCGTAGAACAGGGGGCCGGGGAGCTGTTTTTT.